The 10 T cell receptor beta chains below were found in one sample sequenced in a study of blood T cells in healthy people across ages. A second PCR, run for about 7 to 11 cycles, used a sample-barcoded 5' primer plus a J-beta primer mix. TCRdb used MiXCR to reprocess the 5' RACE reads, holding one entry per CDR3 protein. The data hold 550,000 to 800,000 distinct CDR3 sequences, with about 21% observed a single time. Sequenced material: blood. The receptors come from a man in his 70s in good health.

This chain's CDR3 is CASNIGQSGNTIYF. In DNA form, the CDR3 reads TGTGCCAGCAATATAGGGCAATCTGGAAACACCATATATTTT. This chain links TRBV12-3 or TRBV12-4 with TRBJ1-3, with unresolved D. Trimming stripped 7 bases from V and 1 base from J, with 11 bases between. The CDR3 sequence is 14 residues long.

This clonotype was counted between two and nine times. This sequence joins TRBV18 and TRBJ1-2; D unclear. Trimming took 1 base from V and 6 from J, leaving 9 bases between them. CDR1 and CDR2 from the germline V gene are KGHSH and LQKENI. The CDR3 is 13 amino acids. CDR3 sequence reads: CASSPRLRDGYTF. The DNA of the CDR3 is TGTGCCAGCTCACCACGGTTGAGGGATGGCTACACCTTC.

This clonotype appeared a few times. The rearrangement links TRBV5-5 to TRBJ2-5; unclear D gene. The end of the DNA fits TRBJ2-1 better, so the J call may be wrong. This CDR3 comprises 16 residues. Per germline, CDR1 SGHKS and CDR2 YYEKEE (reference sequence). CDR3 coding DNA: TGTGCCAGCAGCTTGGACTTCCAAACTCTCTACAATGAGCAGTTCTTC. It codes for CASSLDFQTLYNEQFF.

The chain links TRBV2 to TRBJ2-5; D is possibly TRBD2 (5 bases). Germline V gene lookup returns CDR1 SNHLY and CDR2 FYNNEI. Trimming removed 2 bases at V and 7 bases at J, with 17 bases between. The CDR3 has 15 amino acids. CDR3 sequence reads: CASSEPRAAGLTQYF. The CDR3 DNA is TGTGCCAGCAGTGAACCTCGAGCGGCGGGCTTGACCCAGTACTTC.

This clonotype was recorded at least ten times. This chain connects TRBV6-6 to TRBJ2-5; possibly TRBD2 for D (5 bases). Germline CDR1 is MNHNY and CDR2 is SVGAGI (reference sequence). Trimming stripped 5 bases from V and 8 bases from J, with 18 bases between. CDR3 length equals 14 residues. The CDR3 region has the DNA TGTGCCAGCAGTGTGGACCCCCAGGAGGTTACCCAGTACTTC. It encodes CASSVDPQEVTQYF.

The chain carries TRBV7-9 and TRBJ2-5; D unclear. CDR1 SEHNR and CDR2 FQNEAQ come from the germline V gene (reference sequence). The CDR3 consists of 13 residues. The V end was cut by 5 bases, the J end by 5 bases, with 12 bases between. CDR3 region: CASSPAIGETQYF. CDR3 in DNA: TGTGCCAGCAGCCCAGCCATAGGGGAGACCCAGTACTTC.

This clonotype was picked up a small number of times. This chain links TRBV20-1 with TRBJ2-4, with 14 bases lining up with TRBD2. CDR3 length: 17 amino acids. V was clipped by 3 bases and J by 6 bases; unmatched bases: 10. Germline CDR1 reads DFQATT; CDR2 reads SNEGSKA (reference sequence). The CDR3 protein is CSASYLGLAGGINIQYF. CDR3 in DNA: TGCAGTGCTAGCTACCTAGGACTAGCGGGAGGAATAAACATTCAGTACTTC.

This clonotype was picked up a small number of times. The rearrangement uses TRBV21-1 and TRBJ2-4. TRBV21-1 is designated a pseudogene. The CDR3 has 15 amino acids. CDR3 in amino acids: CASSKRDFPKNIQYF. The CDR3 DNA reads as TGTGCCAGCAGCAAACGAGACTTCCCCAAAAACATTCAGTACTTC.

This clonotype was recorded a few times. The chain employs TRBV5-1 and TRBJ2-1; D perhaps matches TRBD2 (6 bases). This CDR3 is 15 amino acids long. Germline CDR1 SGHRS, CDR2 YFSETQ. Trimming cost V 0 bases and J 7 bases, with 14 bases left between them. CDR3 DNA sequence: TGCGCCAGCAGCTTGGATCAAAGCGGGTATAATGAGCAGTTCTTC. Protein product: CASSLDQSGYNEQFF.

This clonotype was counted between two and nine times. The chain is built from TRBV5-1 and TRBJ2-7; D remains ambiguous. Between the trimmed V and J ends, which lost 0 bases and 0 bases, there was a span of 13 bases. Germline CDR1 SGHRS, CDR2 YFSETQ. This CDR3 has 16 residues. This CDR3 reads CASSLANGLPSYEQYF. CDR3 DNA sequence: TGCGCCAGCAGCTTGGCCAATGGTCTCCCCTCCTACGAGCAGTACTTC.